This T cell receptor (beta chain) was sequenced during a study of T cell repertoires in cytomegalovirus infection. Study details: Well-studied HLA-B-restricted CMV epitopes were used in the study alongside recently identified HLA-C-restricted ones. In public TCR beta signatures, there were indications of both CMV infection and matching HLA type.

Via MiXCR, TCRdb re-called the reads, giving one row per CDR3 protein. The profile shows about 920,000 distinct CDR3 sequences, about a third of them singletons. As concerns this clonotype: What it binds is not known.

The germline V gene encodes CDR1 SQVTM and CDR2 ANQGSEA. Trimming removed 7 bases from V and 1 base from J; junction bases left unmatched: 7. There are 15 residues in the CDR3. Study observations and caveats: CMV-specific HLA-C-restricted TCR beta clonotypes dominated the ex vivo response. Carriage of CMV together with the relevant HLA was identifiable through cumulative public TCR beta family frequency.

The chain has TRBV29-1 and TRBJ2-5, with 12 nucleotides matching TRBD1. The sequence was obtained from a human donor in good health (CMV status not recorded). Some clones in this sample may be carry-over from other donors' samples. The sequencing here drew on cultured CD8+ T cells from PBMCs, taken from culture after CMV antigen stimulation. The DNA of the CDR3 is TGCAGCGCTGCGAGGGACAGGGGGCTCCAAGAGACCCAGTACTTC. Protein: CSAARDRGLQETQYF.